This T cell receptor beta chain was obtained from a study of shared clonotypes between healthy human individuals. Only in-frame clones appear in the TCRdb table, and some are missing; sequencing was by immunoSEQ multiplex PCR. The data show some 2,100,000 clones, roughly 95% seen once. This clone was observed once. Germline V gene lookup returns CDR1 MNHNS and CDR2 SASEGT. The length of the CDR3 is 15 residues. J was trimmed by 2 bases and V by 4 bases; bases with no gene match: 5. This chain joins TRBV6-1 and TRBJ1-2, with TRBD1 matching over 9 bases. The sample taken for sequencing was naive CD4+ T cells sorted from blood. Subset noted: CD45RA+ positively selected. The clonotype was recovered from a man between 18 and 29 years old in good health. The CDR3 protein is CASSVGQGMNYGYTF. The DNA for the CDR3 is TGTGCCAGCAGTGTAGGACAGGGGATGAACTATGGCTACACCTTC.